This T cell receptor (beta chain) was sequenced in a study of T cell repertoires in ileal Crohn's disease. Time point indicated: proximal margin of the surgical specimen (macroscopically non-inflamed). Whole-study findings and limits: All patients with clonality above 26.8% had endoscopic recurrence. Mucosal expansions were suggested to be mainly CD8 T cells. Active smokers at surgery had more clonal expansions than non-smokers.

Germline trimming cut 2 bases from V and 2 bases from J; bases unmatched to any gene: 5. From germline, CDR1 is SGDLS and CDR2 YYNGEE. The CDR3 totals 16 residues. Only in-frame clones appear in the TCRdb table, and some are missing; sequencing was by immunoSEQ multiplex PCR. The table includes 7,000 or so clones, 75% to 85% detected once. Remarks on this clone: Its antigen is not identified.

This clonotype was obtained from an adult with Crohn's disease. This chain joins TRBV9 and TRBJ2-3, with 10 positions matching TRBD2. The sample taken for sequencing was ileal tissue. The CDR3, as DNA: TGTGCCAGCAGCGTCCGTAGCGGGGGGACCACAGATACGCAGTATTTT. It encodes CASSVRSGGTTDTQYF. Variable domain in full (rest from reference TRBV9 and TRBJ2-3): DSGVTQTPKHLITATGQRVTLRCSPRSGDLSVYWYQQSLDQGLQFLIQYYNGEERAKGNILERFSAQQFPDLHSELNLSSLELGDSALYFCASSVRSGGTTDTQYFGPGTRLTVL.